The 23 T cell receptor beta chains below all came from one sample that was sequenced in a study of CD8 T cells in Susac syndrome. RNA, at roughly 0.45 to 1 ug, was reverse transcribed with random hexamers. TCRdb reanalysed the immunoSEQ multiplex PCR reads using MiXCR and keeps one entry per CDR3 protein. The sample lists around 170,000 distinct CDR3 sequences; about 96% were seen once. Sequenced: CD4+ T cells from PBMCs. The receptor set was obtained from a human donor with Susac syndrome.

This chain uses TRBV19 with TRBJ1-5, with a possible D match to TRBD1 (5 bases). The germline V and J ends were trimmed by 4 bases and 0 bases, with 19 bases remaining between them. CDR1 is LNHDA and CDR2 is SQIVND in the germline V gene (reference sequence). CDR3 length equals 18 residues. The CDR3: CASSTPQDTVLSNQPQHF. CDR3 DNA sequence: TGTGCCAGTAGTACCCCCCAGGACACCGTCCTTAGCAATCAGCCCCAGCATTTT. The full variable domain, completed using reference TRBV19 and TRBJ1-5, is DGGITQSPKYLFRKEGQNVTLSCEQNLNHDAMYWYRQDPGQGLRLIYYSQIVNDFQKGDIAEGYSVSREKKESFPLTVTSAQKNPTAFYLCASSTPQDTVLSNQPQHFGDGTRLSIL.

A single count supports this clonotype. The chain employs TRBV4-3 and TRBJ2-1; the match to TRBD2 covers 7 bases. Losses at the gene ends were 0 bases for V and 9 bases for J; bases not matched to a gene: 8. The CDR3 spans 15 residues. Looked up from germline, CDR1 is LGHNA and CDR2 is YSLEER. The CDR3 here is CASSQESRGVGEQFF. CDR3 in DNA: TGCGCCAGCAGCCAAGAATCTCGGGGGGTGGGTGAGCAGTTCTTC.

This rearrangement joins TRBV20-1 to TRBJ2-6, with TRBD2 matching over 7 bases. Germline V gene sequence: CDR1 DFQATT, CDR2 SNEGSKA (reference sequence). The CDR3 spans 14 residues. V was clipped by 5 bases and J by 2 bases; unmatched bases: 3. The CDR3 loop is CSAGGGPGANVLTF. The DNA for the CDR3 is TGCAGTGCTGGGGGAGGGCCTGGGGCCAACGTCCTGACTTTC.

The chain employs TRBV6-6 and TRBJ2-3, with a tentative D call TRBD1 (5 bases). CDR1 MNHNY and CDR2 SVGAGI come from the germline V gene (reference sequence). This CDR3 has 12 residues. Trimming pared 10 bases from V and 2 bases from J, leaving 10 bases between. CDR3 nucleotides: TGTGCCACCCGGACAACCACAGATACGCAGTATTTT. This translates into CATRTTTDTQYF.

The V call is TRBV12-3 or TRBV12-4, the J call TRBJ1-5; 9 nucleotides agree with TRBD1. J was trimmed by 3 bases and V by 4 bases; bases with no gene match: 4. CDR3 length: 15 residues. The CDR3 region is CASSSGTGNNQPQHF. The CDR3 DNA reads as TGTGCCAGCAGTTCCGGGACAGGGAACAATCAGCCCCAGCATTTT.

This clonotype was found once. The chain couples TRBV7-9 to TRBJ2-7, with a tentative D call TRBD1 (5 bases). The germline V and J ends were trimmed by 3 bases and 6 bases, with 12 bases remaining between them. Germline V lookup: CDR1 SEHNR, CDR2 FQNEAQ (reference sequence). This CDR3 region has 13 residues. The DNA of the CDR3 is TGTGCCAGCAGCTTCAGGGCGGTTTCCGAGCAGTACTTC. It specifies CASSFRAVSEQYF. Variable domain in full (rest from reference TRBV7-9 and TRBJ2-7): DTGVSQNPRHKITKRGQNVTFRCDPISEHNRLYWYRQTLGQGPEFLTYFQNEAQLEKSRLLSDRFSAERPKGSFSTLEIQRTEQGDSAMYLCASSFRAVSEQYFGPGTRLTVT.

V gene TRBV4-3 combines with J gene TRBJ2-4; 7 nucleotides agree with TRBD1. V lost 0 bases, J lost 15 bases, and 8 bases stayed unmatched. This CDR3 region has 13 residues. The germline CDR1 and CDR2 sequences are LGHNA and YSLEER. This CDR3 is CASSQDQRGLLYF. The CDR3 DNA sequence: TGCGCCAGCAGCCAAGATCAGAGGGGGCTTTTGTACTTC.

The V call is TRBV7-2, the J call TRBJ2-5, with no clear D. In germline, CDR1 is SGHTA, CDR2 FQGNSA. This CDR3 is 14 amino acids long. Between the trimmed V and J ends, which lost 1 base and 4 bases, there was a span of 10 bases. The CDR3: CASSLEWVGETQYF. The CDR3 nucleotides are TGTGCCAGCAGCTTAGAATGGGTAGGAGAGACCCAGTACTTC.

CDR3 loop: CSVEGATNTGELFF. The CDR3 DNA reads TGCAGCGTCGAGGGGGCGACGAACACCGGGGAGCTGTTTTTT. The V and J genes are TRBV29-1 and TRBJ2-2, with TRBD1 identical over 7 bases. Unmatched junction bases numbered 4, after V lost 6 bases and J lost 0 bases. Germline V CDR1 and CDR2: SQVTM, ANQGSEA. The CDR3 consists of 14 residues.

The chain uses TRBV27 and TRBJ2-3; D is unclear. Germline values: CDR1 MNHEY, CDR2 SMNVEV (reference sequence). V dropped 7 bases and J dropped 3 bases, with 11 bases sitting between them. This CDR3 has 13 residues. CDR3 sequence (DNA): TGTGCCAGCATGGGCACAGAGACAGATACGCAGTATTTT. Translation: CASMGTETDTQYF.

This rearrangement joins TRBV9 to TRBJ2-3, with 7 positions matching TRBD2. Germline values: CDR1 SGDLS, CDR2 YYNGEE. The ends lost 1 base at V and 3 bases at J; junction bases unmatched: 8. The CDR3 spans 16 residues. CDR3 residues: CASSVSSGGRTDTQYF. For the CDR3, the DNA is TGTGCCAGCAGCGTATCGTCCGGGGGGAGGACAGATACGCAGTATTTT.

The J gene is TRBJ2-3, the V gene TRBV12-3 or TRBV12-4; a weak D match, TRBD2 (5 bases). V was clipped by 3 bases and J by 3 bases, with 16 bases between them. The CDR3 is 16 amino acids. Written as DNA, the CDR3 is TGTGCCAGCAGTTTCGGGGATTCACCATCAACAGATACGCAGTATTTT. As protein: CASSFGDSPSTDTQYF.

The genes are TRBV7-2 and TRBJ2-1; D remains unclear. The CDR3 runs 14 residues. CDR1 is SGHTA, CDR2 FQGNSA, per germline. The V and J ends lost 6 bases and 7 bases respectively, with 16 bases between them. The CDR3 is CASSPEPHWNEQFF. CDR3 DNA sequence: TGTGCCAGCAGTCCCGAGCCCCATTGGAATGAGCAGTTCTTC.

This chain connects TRBV5-5 to TRBJ2-5; a possible D gene is TRBD1 (7 bases). The germline V gene has CDR1 SGHKS and CDR2 YYEKEE (reference sequence). The CDR3 covers 14 residues. Trimming shortened V by 4 bases and J by 2 bases, and 12 bases separated the two germline ends. In nucleotides, the CDR3 is TGTGCCAGCAGCCGGGAGACAGGGCAAGAGACCCAGTACTTC. Protein product: CASSRETGQETQYF.

CDR3 loop: CSARLDGTPQGFF. In DNA, the CDR3 is TGCAGTGCTAGACTGGATGGGACACCCCAGGGATTCTTC. The gene calls are TRBV20-1 and TRBJ2-1; possibly TRBD1 for D (6 bases). The CDR3 has 13 amino acids. V lost 2 bases to trimming and J lost 16 bases, with 21 bases between them. Germline V gene data show CDR1 as DFQATT and CDR2 as SNEGSKA (reference sequence).

This clonotype appeared once. J is TRBJ1-3 and V is TRBV28, with D maybe TRBD1 (6 bases). Between the trimmed V and J ends, which lost 3 bases and 5 bases, there was a span of 11 bases. CDR1 and CDR2 from the germline V gene are MDHEN and SYDVKM. The length of the CDR3 is 14 residues. The chain's CDR3 is CASSLSGQRNTIYF. CDR3 in DNA: TGTGCCAGCAGTTTGTCGGGACAAAGAAACACCATATATTTT.

The chain carries TRBV7-9 and TRBJ2-2; 11 nucleotides align to TRBD1. Germline V lookup: CDR1 SEHNR, CDR2 FQNEAQ (reference sequence). V trimming: 2 bases; J trimming: 5 bases; junction bases outside the gene matches: 7. The CDR3 runs to 17 residues. As DNA, the CDR3 is TGTGCCAGCAGCTTACAGTCCGGGACAGGGGGGACCGGGGAGCTGTTTTTT. Translating gives CASSLQSGTGGTGELFF.

This clonotype was recorded a few times. V is TRBV23-1 and J is TRBJ1-3; D is undetermined. TRBV23-1 is identified as an open reading frame with a role that is uncertain. The CDR3 contains 14 residues. V was pared by 8 bases and J by 0 bases, with 11 bases between. The CDR3 DNA is TGCGCCAGCGGCCCTGGGAACTCTGGAAACACCATATATTTT. Protein product: CASGPGNSGNTIYF.

This clonotype was observed once. The chain combines TRBV20-1 with TRBJ2-7; 7 nucleotides align to TRBD1. The V and J ends lost 6 bases and 7 bases, in that order; junction bases with no gene match: 18. Germline V gives CDR1 DFQATT, CDR2 SNEGSKA (reference sequence). This CDR3 has 15 residues. The CDR3 nucleotides read TGCAGTGCACCTTCCCCCGCACAGGGGACAAGGGAGCAGTACGTC. This translates into CSAPSPAQGTREQYV.

This chain connects TRBV9 to TRBJ2-5; 9 positions match TRBD2. J lost 7 bases, V lost 3 bases, and 10 bases had no gene match. The germline gives CDR1 SGDLS, CDR2 YYNGEE. This CDR3 spans 15 amino acids. The DNA for the CDR3 is TGTGCCAGCAGCGCCGATAGCGGGAGTGGTGTGACCCAGTACTTC. Its translation: CASSADSGSGVTQYF.

V usage is TRBV2 and J usage is TRBJ2-5; TRBD2 might be the D (7 bases). V was shortened by 7 bases and J by 7 bases, with 10 bases between the two germline ends. In germline, CDR1 is SNHLY, CDR2 FYNNEI. The CDR3 is 11 amino acids. The CDR3 region is CASNRGGTQYF. CDR3 bases: TGTGCCAGCAATAGGGGGGGGACCCAGTACTTC.

The V and J genes are TRBV9 and TRBJ2-2; TRBD2 aligns across 8 bases. Germline V gene data show CDR1 as SGDLS and CDR2 as YYNGEE. V was pared by 5 bases and J by 3 bases, with 6 bases of the junction left unmatched. The CDR3 covers 15 residues. The CDR3 sequence: CASRTGGADTGELFF. CDR3 nucleotides: TGTGCCAGCAGAACCGGGGGGGCCGACACCGGGGAGCTGTTTTTT.

This chain links TRBV29-1 with TRBJ2-1; D is unclear. The CDR3 runs 12 residues. The V end was cut by 4 bases, the J end by 5 bases, with 9 bases between. Germline CDR1 SQVTM, CDR2 ANQGSEA. CDR3 in amino acids: CSVGMWHNEQFF. DNA for the CDR3: TGCAGCGTTGGGATGTGGCACAATGAGCAGTTCTTC.